This T cell receptor beta chain came from a study of T cell responses to AZD1222 COVID-19 vaccine. Study at large: Analyses pooled second doses at about 4 or about 12 weeks.

Using immunoSEQ multiplex PCR, the repertoire was profiled, and TCRdb retains in-frame clones only, with some absent. Here the sample spans roughly 100,000 clones, roughly nine tenths being singletons. In the case of this clone: Its cognate antigen is unknown.

This CDR3 comprises 14 residues. The germline CDR1 and CDR2 sequences are MNHEY and SMNVEV (reference sequence). V was pared by 2 bases and J by 2 bases, with 10 bases between. Study-level points and caveats: White British donors predominated, females outnumbered males, and clonal diversity was possibly underestimated. Only 5 or 6 AZD1222 recipients tested seropositive at baseline. Every sample of the repertoires postdated the peak T cell response.

V gene TRBV27 combines with J gene TRBJ2-7; D gene unclear. The sequenced sample was peripheral blood, obtained on day 0 of AZD1222 vaccination. The clonotype comes from an adult in good health. The CDR3 DNA reads as TGTGCCAGCAGTTTAAGGCACCGGACCTACGAGCAGTACTTC. The encoded protein is CASSLRHRTYEQYF.